This T cell receptor (beta chain) originates from a study of control samples from healthy donors and cancer patients. The junction had 9 bases not matched to a gene; V was cut back by 0 bases and J by 5 bases. The V gene's germline CDR1 is LGHNA and CDR2 YSLEER. The CDR3 is 18 residues long. Here immunoSEQ multiplex PCR was the method, and the copy in TCRdb shows in-frame clones only, minus some. The sample holds fewer than 85,000 clones, 75% to 95% seen once. V is TRBV4-3 and J is TRBJ2-3; 12 bases are shared with TRBD2. Sequencing used blood. The receptor was derived from a man aged 25 to 40 in good health. The CDR3 coding sequence is TGCGCCAGCAGCCAAGAAGCGCTAGCGGGGGGGCCAGGAGATACGCAGTATTTT. It yields the protein CASSQEALAGGPGDTQYF.